The 27 T cell receptor beta chains in this list originate from one sample, sequenced in a study of T cell responses to AZD1222 COVID-19 vaccine (dated by TCRdb to about 2021). This specimen's time point label, interpreted: baseline before first vaccination. Library construction relied on the immunoSEQ multiplex PCR assay. Sourced from immuneACCESS, this table was stored by TCRdb with only in-frame sequences that have V and J called. A share of the clones is absent; for the studies checked, an unresolved V gene accounts for under half, and the remainder has no known explanation. The sample profile shows 120,000 to 150,000 clones; 70% to 90% of them were found once. The ten largest clones add up to around 3.5% of the sample. The source material was peripheral blood, sampled on day 0 of AZD1222 vaccination. These receptors were collected from an adult in good health.

The chain couples TRBV7-2 to TRBJ1-5; 9 nucleotides line up with TRBD1. The CDR3 contains 17 residues. In germline, CDR1 is SGHTA, CDR2 FQGNSA. The V and J ends lost 3 bases and 4 bases, in that order; junction bases with no gene match: 10. CDR3: CASSLDTGGANNQPQHF. In DNA form, the CDR3 reads TGTGCCAGCAGCTTGGACACAGGGGGCGCGAATAATCAGCCCCAGCATTTT.

The rearrangement links TRBV5-1 to TRBJ2-7, with no clear D. The V end was cut by 3 bases, the J end by 2 bases, with 6 bases between. This CDR3 has 12 residues. The germline V gene encodes CDR1 SGHRS and CDR2 YFSETQ. CDR3 region: CASSSRPYEQYF. CDR3 DNA: TGCGCCAGCAGCTCCCGACCCTACGAGCAGTACTTC.

The CDR3 sequence is CASSKKGQGNINYEQYF. CDR3 DNA: TGTGCCAGTAGTAAGAAGGGACAGGGAAATATCAACTACGAGCAGTACTTC. The rearrangement joins TRBV19 to TRBJ2-7, with TRBD1 identical over 9 bases. V lost 4 bases, J lost 3 bases, and 13 bases stayed unmatched. Germline V gene data show CDR1 as LNHDA and CDR2 as SQIVND (reference sequence). The CDR3 loop spans 17 amino acids.

The chain uses TRBV6-1 and TRBJ2-5, with TRBD1 as a possible D gene (5 bases). The V end lost 2 bases, the J end lost 1 base, and 11 bases lay between the germline ends. The germline CDR1 and CDR2 sequences are MNHNS and SASEGT. The CDR3 runs to 15 residues. Written as DNA, the CDR3 is TGTGCCAGCAGTGAAATGTTTGGGGCCCAAGAGACCCAGTACTTC. It translates to CASSEMFGAQETQYF.

The V gene is TRBV24-1, the J gene TRBJ2-7; D call uncertain. The CDR3 sequence is 13 residues long. V was trimmed by 0 bases and J by 0 bases, leaving 2 bases between them. Germline-derived CDR1 and CDR2 are KGHDR and SFDVKD. The CDR3 is CATSDLCSYEQYF. In DNA, the CDR3 is TGTGCCACCAGTGATTTGTGCTCCTACGAGCAGTACTTC.

The CDR3 DNA follows: TGTGCCAGCACCGGACAGGGGATTAACATTCAGTACTTC. Translation gives CASTGQGINIQYF. This chain uses TRBV2 with TRBJ2-4; TRBD1 agrees at 9 bases. V was pared by 7 bases and J by 7 bases, with 5 bases of the junction left unmatched. The germline CDR1 and CDR2 sequences are SNHLY and FYNNEI. The CDR3 loop spans 13 amino acids. Full variable domain (outside the CDR3, taken from reference TRBV2 and TRBJ2-4): EPEVTQTPSHQVTQMGQEVILRCVPISNHLYFYWYRQILGQKVEFLVSFYNNEISEKSEIFDDQFSVERPDGSNFTLKIRSTKLEDSAMYFCASTGQGINIQYFGAGTRLSVL.

The chain combines TRBV27 with TRBJ2-1, with D possibly being TRBD2 (6 bases). The CDR3 sequence is 14 residues long. CDR1 and CDR2 (germline): MNHEY, SMNVEV (reference sequence). The germline V and J ends were trimmed by 7 bases and 2 bases, with 12 bases remaining between them. CDR3 sequence reads: CASKRAGTYNEQFF. In DNA, the CDR3 is TGTGCCAGCAAAAGGGCGGGAACCTACAATGAGCAGTTCTTC.

The V and J genes are TRBV5-1 and TRBJ2-5; D is perhaps TRBD1 or TRBD2 (5 bases each). Trimming shortened V by 5 bases and J by 5 bases, and 25 bases separated the two germline ends. CDR1 is SGHRS and CDR2 is YFSETQ in the germline V gene. CDR3 length equals 17 residues. The CDR3 bases are TGCGCCAGCAGACTGTTGGGGGACCAACAACTAGGGGAGACCCAGTACTTC. It specifies CASRLLGDQQLGETQYF. Based on the CDR3 plus reference TRBV5-1 and TRBJ2-5, the full variable domain is KAGVTQTPRYLIKTRGQQVTLSCSPISGHRSVSWYQQTPGQGLQFLFEYFSETQRNKGNFPGRFSGRQFSNSRSEMNVSTLELGDSALYLCASRLLGDQQLGETQYFGPGTRLLVL.

The V gene is TRBV19, the J gene TRBJ2-1; D call uncertain. This CDR3 is built from 12 residues. Trimming pared 4 bases from V and 8 bases from J, leaving 9 bases between. CDR1 is LNHDA, CDR2 SQIVND, per germline (reference sequence). Here the CDR3 DNA reads TGTGCCAGTAGTACCCCTTACTATGAGCAGTTCTTC. Protein sequence: CASSTPYYEQFF.

V and J are TRBV5-5 and TRBJ1-3; D gene ambiguous. The CDR3 is made up of 15 amino acids. The V gene's germline CDR1 is SGHKS and CDR2 YYEKEE (reference sequence). Trimming stripped 0 bases from V and 9 bases from J, with 16 bases between. CDR3 sequence reads: CASSLVEVGVGTIYF. The CDR3 DNA reads as TGTGCCAGCAGCTTGGTAGAAGTGGGAGTCGGCACCATATATTTT.

A few counts support this clone. The chain has TRBV6-4 and TRBJ1-5, with 7 bases aligning to TRBD1. With 4 bases clipped from V and 5 bases from J, the junction kept 2 bases outside the gene matches. Germline CDR1 and CDR2: MRHNA and SNTAGT. This CDR3 region has 13 residues. CDR3: CASSGTGYQPQHF. Here the CDR3 DNA reads TGTGCCAGCAGTGGGACAGGCTATCAGCCCCAGCATTTT.

The rearrangement links TRBV6-4 to TRBJ1-1, with TRBD1 matching 11 bases. Germline CDR1 reads MRHNA; CDR2 reads SNTAGT. After removal of 8 bases from V and 6 bases from J, the junction contained 5 bases not matched to a gene. CDR3 length equals 13 residues. The CDR3 DNA is TGTGCCAGCGCGGCGGGACAGGGGGCTGAAGCTTTCTTT. This translates into CASAAGQGAEAFF.

This chain uses TRBV5-1 with TRBJ2-1; the match to TRBD2 covers 8 bases. The CDR3 sequence is 16 residues long. V gave up 5 bases and J gave up 5 bases; unmatched junction bases: 12. Germline V gene lookup returns CDR1 SGHRS and CDR2 YFSETQ. The chain's CDR3 is CASRRVAGPSHNEQFF. In DNA form, the CDR3 reads TGCGCCAGCAGAAGGGTAGCGGGGCCCTCTCACAATGAGCAGTTCTTC.

The chain is built from TRBV28 and TRBJ2-7; D is undetermined. Germline V CDR1 and CDR2: MDHEN, SYDVKM. The CDR3 runs to 12 residues. Trimming pared 2 bases from V and 3 bases from J, leaving 5 bases between. CDR3 in amino acids: CASSLRVYEQYF. CDR3 DNA sequence: TGTGCCAGCAGTTTACGGGTCTACGAGCAGTACTTC. Full variable domain (missing parts from reference TRBV28 and TRBJ2-7): DVKVTQSSRYLVKRTGEKVFLECVQDMDHENMFWYRQDPGLGLRLIYFSYDVKMKEKGDIPEGYSVSREKKERFSLILESASTNQTSMYLCASSLRVYEQYFGPGTRLTVT.

The chain couples TRBV4-3 to TRBJ1-1, with D perhaps matching TRBD1 (6 bases). This CDR3 has 11 amino acids. Germline CDR1 reads LGHNA; CDR2 reads YSLEER. V was shortened by 4 bases and J by 8 bases, with 8 bases between the two germline ends. The DNA for the CDR3 is TGCGCCAGCAGCCGAGGGGGAGAAGCTTTCTTT. It yields the protein CASSRGGEAFF.

The DNA of the CDR3 is TGTGCCAGCAGCCCCCTAATTTCTAACTATGGCTACACCTTC. As protein: CASSPLISNYGYTF. V is TRBV4-2 and J is TRBJ1-2, with unresolved D. The CDR3 spans 14 residues. Germline V lookup: CDR1 LGHNA, CDR2 YNFKEQ. V was shortened by 4 bases and J by 0 bases, with 9 bases between the two germline ends.

V gene TRBV6-5 combines with J gene TRBJ2-2; no definite D call. The CDR3 runs 15 residues. The germline V gene encodes CDR1 MNHEY and CDR2 SVGAGI. Trimming removed 1 base from V and 2 bases from J, with 8 bases in between. CDR3 sequence (DNA): TGTGCCAGCAGTTACTTCGGCACTAACACCGGGGAGCTGTTTTTT. It encodes CASSYFGTNTGELFF.

Only a few counts were recorded for this clone. The genes are TRBV10-1 and TRBJ2-2; no definite D call. This CDR3 contains 15 residues. V was shortened by 0 bases and J by 0 bases, with 5 bases between the two germline ends. CDR1 is WNHNN and CDR2 is SYGVQD in the germline V gene (reference sequence). CDR3 sequence (DNA): TGCGCCAGCAGTGAGTCCAGTACGAACACCGGGGAGCTGTTTTTT. Encoded protein: CASSESSTNTGELFF.

The J gene is TRBJ2-7, the V gene TRBV14, with TRBD2 matching 8 bases. CDR1 SGHDN and CDR2 FVKESK come from the germline V gene. The length of the CDR3 is 15 residues. With V trimmed by 4 bases and J by 7 bases, 12 bases remained unmatched. The CDR3, as DNA: TGTGCCAGCAGCCCGGGACTAGGCGTAAGTTGGGAGCAGTACTTC. This translates into CASSPGLGVSWEQYF.

The rearrangement joins TRBV30 to TRBJ2-7; D not certain. V lost 0 bases to trimming and J lost 5 bases, with 17 bases between them. The germline V gene encodes CDR1 GTSNPN and CDR2 SVGIG (reference sequence). There are 15 residues in the CDR3. CDR3 DNA: TGTGCCTGGAGTGTTCATCTGGTCCCTCCGGACGAGCAGTACTTC. Amino acids: CAWSVHLVPPDEQYF.

To note about this clone: Different DNA sequences within this sample yield the same CDR3. The chain recombines TRBV5-1 with TRBJ1-1, with TRBD1 as a possible D gene (6 bases). Germline CDR1 reads SGHRS; CDR2 reads YFSETQ. V dropped 4 bases and J dropped 1 base, with 8 bases sitting between them. This CDR3 is built from 13 residues. CDR3 in DNA: TGCGCCAGCAGCCTACAGGGGAACACTGAAGCTTTCTTT. Its translation is CASSLQGNTEAFF.

This sequence joins TRBV13 and TRBJ1-2; TRBD1 aligns across 7 bases. Trimming at V came to 5 bases and at J to 4 bases, leaving 13 bases not matched to a gene. Germline values: CDR1 PRHDT, CDR2 FYEKMQ (reference sequence). CDR3 length equals 16 residues. For the CDR3, the DNA is TGTGCCAGCAGCCGGGGTTCCGCAGGGGGTTCCTATGGCTACACCTTC. It specifies CASSRGSAGGSYGYTF. The full variable domain, completed using reference TRBV13 and TRBJ1-2, is AAGVIQSPRHLIKEKRETATLKCYPIPRHDTVYWYQQGPGQDPQFLISFYEKMQSDKGSIPDRFSAQQFSDYHSELNMSSLELGDSALYFCASSRGSAGGSYGYTFGSGTRLTVV.

This rearrangement joins TRBV27 to TRBJ2-3; 9 bases align to TRBD2. This CDR3 has 17 residues. Unmatched junction bases numbered 5, after V lost 1 base and J lost 0 bases. CDR1 is MNHEY, CDR2 SMNVEV, per germline (reference sequence). CDR3 nucleotide sequence: TGTGCCAGCAGTTTATGGGGCGGGAGGGGTAGCACAGATACGCAGTATTTT. Translated, it gives CASSLWGGRGSTDTQYF.

V is TRBV5-1 and J is TRBJ2-3; D uncertain. CDR1 and CDR2 (germline): SGHRS, YFSETQ. The CDR3 consists of 13 residues. V gave up 0 bases and J gave up 2 bases, with 4 bases separating them. The CDR3, as DNA: TGCGCCAGCAGCTTGGATCTCACAGATACGCAGTATTTT. Its translation: CASSLDLTDTQYF.

Regarding this clone: The same CDR3 can be traced to other DNA sequences in this sample. This chain joins TRBV18 and TRBJ2-3, with TRBD1 matching over 7 bases. The germline CDR1 and CDR2 sequences are KGHSH and LQKENI. V was pared by 0 bases and J by 6 bases, with 9 bases of the junction left unmatched. The CDR3 is 16 residues long. CDR3 region: CASSPPGAGGTDTQYF. The CDR3 nucleotides are TGTGCCAGCTCACCACCTGGGGCAGGGGGTACGGATACGCAGTATTTT. Together with reference TRBV18 and TRBJ2-3, the CDR3 gives the full variable domain: NAGVMQNPRHLVRRRGQEARLRCSPMKGHSHVYWYRQLPEEGLKFMVYLQKENIIDESGMPKERFSAEFPKEGPSILRIQQVVRGDSAAYFCASSPPGAGGTDTQYFGPGTRLTVL.

The rearrangement links TRBV9 to TRBJ2-2, with D hard to call. The CDR3 loop spans 13 amino acids. Germline V gene sequence: CDR1 SGDLS, CDR2 YYNGEE. Trimming removed 4 bases at V and 7 bases at J, with 11 bases between. The CDR3 is CASSSRSGGELFF. The CDR3 DNA follows: TGTGCCAGCAGCTCCCGGTCTGGCGGGGAGCTGTTTTTT.

V and J are TRBV30 and TRBJ2-3, with D maybe TRBD1 (5 bases). CDR3 length equals 14 residues. CDR1 is GTSNPN and CDR2 is SVGIG in the germline V gene (reference sequence). The V and J ends lost 2 bases and 5 bases respectively, with 14 bases between them. CDR3 DNA sequence: TGTGCCTGGAGTATCGGGCTCCAGGGAGATACGCAGTATTTT. The encoded protein is CAWSIGLQGDTQYF. Together with reference TRBV30 and TRBJ2-3, the CDR3 gives the full variable domain: SQTIHQWPATLVQPVGSPLSLECTVEGTSNPNLYWYRQAAGRGLQLLFYSVGIGQISSEVPQNLSASRPQDRQFILSSKKLLLSDSGFYLCAWSIGLQGDTQYFGPGTRLTVL.